The present entry profiles one T cell receptor (beta chain) with its context. The antigen is unknown. This entry belongs to a study of T cell responses to AZD1222 COVID-19 vaccine. Findings and caveats of the study: Once two AZD1222 doses were given, Spike-specific TCR breadth and depth went up.

The V end lost 6 bases, the J end lost 6 bases, and 15 bases lay between the germline ends. The CDR3 totals 14 residues. The germline CDR1 and CDR2 sequences are MNHEY and SVGAGI. The assay was immunoSEQ multiplex PCR, and TCRdb's table has in-frame clones only and misses some. There are about 140,000 clones in the sample; over 90% occur only once, and around 0.9% lies in the top ten. The source of this sequence is an adult in good health. V is TRBV6-5 and J is TRBJ1-5; maybe TRBD1 (6 bases). Sequencing used peripheral blood, obtained on day 0 of MenACWY control vaccination. CDR3 DNA: TGTGCCAGCAGACCACAGGGCGCCAGTCAGCCCCAGCATTTT. Its translation is CASRPQGASQPQHF.